A selection of T cell receptor beta chains follows, all from one sample in a study of breast tumors, draining lymph nodes, adjacent tissues. TCRdb ran MiXCR on the multiplex PCR reads and lists one entry per CDR3 protein. The data hold some 130,000 distinct CDR3 sequences, with 15% to 20% observed a single time. Material for sequencing was axillary lymph node tissue. All receptors come from a female donor with breast cancer. Some clones in this sample may be carry-over from other donors' samples. CDR3s include the opening cysteine and the closing phenylalanine or tryptophan. Fields, in order: J gene, V gene, D gene, CDR3 length, CDR3 protein. A D gene is named only where the DNA matches it firmly.

j_gene: TRBJ2-3
v_gene: TRBV28
d_gene: .
len: 15
CDR3aa: CASLLSEVGADTQYF

j_gene: TRBJ1-4
v_gene: TRBV6-5
d_gene: TRBD1
len: 16
CDR3aa: CASSYSRTGGGEKLFF

j_gene: TRBJ2-5
v_gene: TRBV2
d_gene: .
len: 13
CDR3aa: CASSDLRQETQYF

j_gene: TRBJ1-2
v_gene: TRBV4-1
d_gene: .
len: 15
CDR3aa: CASSQAPGQAYGYTF

j_gene: TRBJ2-5
v_gene: TRBV20-1
d_gene: TRBD2
len: 14
CDR3aa: CSARVAGGAETQYF

j_gene: TRBJ2-1
v_gene: TRBV11-3
d_gene: TRBD2
len: 13
CDR3aa: CASSLVGRGEQFF

j_gene: TRBJ1-4
v_gene: TRBV20-1
d_gene: .
len: 17
CDR3aa: CSVLGPSGGSTNEKLFF

j_gene: TRBJ1-1
v_gene: TRBV5-1
d_gene: .
len: 14
CDR3aa: CASSVLGTGPEAFF

j_gene: TRBJ2-1
v_gene: TRBV7-3
d_gene: .
len: 14
CDR3aa: CASRQGGGGNEQFF

j_gene: TRBJ2-6
v_gene: TRBV5-1
d_gene: .
len: 16
CDR3aa: CASSSVGVGGANVLTF

j_gene: TRBJ2-4
v_gene: TRBV4-2
d_gene: .
len: 18
CDR3aa: CASSQDDPLPIAKNIQYF

j_gene: TRBJ2-1
v_gene: TRBV2
d_gene: .
len: 13
CDR3aa: CASSGRGNNEQFF

j_gene: TRBJ2-7
v_gene: TRBV11-2
d_gene: TRBD1
len: 14
CDR3aa: CASSLMTGSYEQYF

j_gene: TRBJ2-7
v_gene: TRBV11-2
d_gene: TRBD2
len: 15
CDR3aa: CASSLASGRIYEQYF

j_gene: TRBJ2-1
v_gene: TRBV2
d_gene: .
len: 14
CDR3aa: CASSRDGGYNEQFF

j_gene: TRBJ2-1
v_gene: TRBV4-2
d_gene: TRBD1
len: 17
CDR3aa: CASAIQGALGSYNEQFF

j_gene: TRBJ2-1
v_gene: TRBV12-3/TRBV12-4
d_gene: .
len: 16
CDR3aa: CASSLGSRGPYNEQFF

j_gene: .
v_gene: TRBV19
d_gene: .
len: 13
CDR3aa: CASSIGHGQPQYF

j_gene: TRBJ2-3
v_gene: TRBV28
d_gene: .
len: 15
CDR3aa: CASSFMGVGTDTQYF

j_gene: TRBJ2-3
v_gene: TRBV5-1
d_gene: .
len: 15
CDR3aa: CASSLSRPSTDTQYF

j_gene: TRBJ2-4
v_gene: TRBV14
d_gene: TRBD1
len: 15
CDR3aa: CASSTTGQGFGIQYF

j_gene: TRBJ2-7
v_gene: TRBV20-1
d_gene: TRBD1
len: 14
CDR3aa: CSATRQGPGDEQYF

j_gene: TRBJ1-2
v_gene: TRBV3-1
d_gene: .
len: 17
CDR3aa: CASSQGTIVLWNYGYTF

j_gene: TRBJ1-2
v_gene: TRBV19
d_gene: .
len: 12
CDR3aa: CASTGHAYGYTF

j_gene: TRBJ1-4
v_gene: TRBV15
d_gene: .
len: 16
CDR3aa: CATSRGLGHDNEKLFF

j_gene: TRBJ2-5
v_gene: TRBV20-1
d_gene: TRBD2
len: 13
CDR3aa: CSASSGDQETQYF

j_gene: TRBJ1-2
v_gene: TRBV10-3
d_gene: .
len: 16
CDR3aa: CAISPKGGGADYGYTF

j_gene: TRBJ2-2
v_gene: TRBV2
d_gene: .
len: 12
CDR3aa: CASSQGTGGLFF

j_gene: TRBJ1-4
v_gene: TRBV19
d_gene: .
len: 11
CDR3aa: CASTENEKLFF

j_gene: TRBJ2-4
v_gene: TRBV2
d_gene: .
len: 13
CDR3aa: CASSVWAQSIQYF

j_gene: TRBJ2-5
v_gene: TRBV7-9
d_gene: TRBD1
len: 16
CDR3aa: CASTQTGTGPVETQYF

j_gene: TRBJ2-1
v_gene: TRBV20-1
d_gene: TRBD1
len: 13
CDR3aa: CSRAGTGVREQFF

j_gene: TRBJ1-5
v_gene: TRBV19
d_gene: .
len: 11
CDR3aa: CASSLSQPQHF

j_gene: TRBJ2-6
v_gene: TRBV19
d_gene: .
len: 19
CDR3aa: CASSIPGRSQHSGANVLTF

j_gene: TRBJ1-5
v_gene: TRBV20-1
d_gene: TRBD1
len: 19
CDR3aa: CSAYPPQTGGGGSYQPQHF

j_gene: TRBJ2-1
v_gene: TRBV28
d_gene: .
len: 14
CDR3aa: CASSLIMGNAWQFF

j_gene: TRBJ2-1
v_gene: TRBV7-9
d_gene: .
len: 16
CDR3aa: CASSLRDRENYNEQFF

j_gene: TRBJ2-1
v_gene: TRBV15
d_gene: .
len: 15
CDR3aa: CATSRGRESSNEQFF

j_gene: TRBJ1-2
v_gene: TRBV27
d_gene: .
len: 15
CDR3aa: CASSPGQTSNYGYTF

j_gene: TRBJ1-2
v_gene: TRBV9
d_gene: .
len: 12
CDR3aa: CASSGDSYGYTF

j_gene: TRBJ2-7
v_gene: TRBV27
d_gene: .
len: 13
CDR3aa: CASSLRDSYEQYF

j_gene: TRBJ2-7
v_gene: TRBV9
d_gene: TRBD2
len: 16
CDR3aa: CASSLSLREGPYEQYF